The next 8 T cell receptor beta chains were all read from a single sample in a study of CD8+CD57+ T cells in acquired aplastic anemia. Genomic DNA served as template for TCR beta VDJ and CDR3 profiling. TCRdb redid the calling of the reads with MiXCR, one entry per CDR3 protein. The sample lists about 120,000 distinct CDR3 sequences, 55% to 70% occurring once. Patients who underwent sequencing had shown CD8+CD57+ cell expansion by flow cytometry. The sequenced material came from sorted CD4+, CD8+, or CD8+CD57+ T cells (not recorded which) from PBMCs. The receptor source for this set is a human donor with aplastic anemia.

This rearrangement joins TRBV9 to TRBJ2-1; D is ambiguous. The germline gives CDR1 SGDLS, CDR2 YYNGEE. The CDR3 is made up of 13 amino acids. V dropped 4 bases and J dropped 7 bases, with 12 bases sitting between them. The CDR3: CASSLEVWNEQFF. In nucleotides, the CDR3 is TGTGCCAGCAGCTTGGAAGTCTGGAATGAGCAGTTCTTC.

CDR3 sequence: CASSPGTASQYF. CDR3 bases: TGTGCCAGCAGCCCTGGGACAGCCTCGCAGTATTTT. J is TRBJ2-3 and V is TRBV7-2; 7 bases align to TRBD1. The V segment lost 5 bases and the J segment 10 bases; nucleotides outside the gene matches: 6. Germline V lookup: CDR1 SGHTA, CDR2 FQGNSA. There are 12 residues in the CDR3.

Ten or more counts support this clonotype. The chain employs TRBV7-8 and TRBJ2-5; 7 bases are shared with TRBD1. CDR3 length equals 16 residues. CDR1 and CDR2 from the germline V gene are SGHVS and FQNEAQ. V shed 5 bases and J 2 bases; nucleotides not matched to a gene: 11. The CDR3 reads CASSQFTGAVQETQYF. In nucleotides, the CDR3 is TGTGCCAGCAGCCAGTTCACAGGGGCAGTGCAAGAGACCCAGTACTTC.

J is TRBJ2-7 and V is TRBV19; 13 bases map to TRBD2. This CDR3 comprises 16 residues. From germline, CDR1 is LNHDA and CDR2 SQIVND (reference sequence). V was clipped by 4 bases and J by 5 bases; unmatched bases: 8. The CDR3 loop is CASSNKGLAGRNEQYF. DNA of the CDR3: TGTGCCAGTAGTAACAAGGGACTAGCGGGAAGAAACGAGCAGTACTTC.

The chain employs TRBV7-6 and TRBJ2-3; 11 nucleotides align to TRBD2. Trimming removed 3 bases from V and 4 bases from J; junction bases left unmatched: 6. Germline CDR1 and CDR2: SGHVS and FNYEAQ. The CDR3 is made up of 16 amino acids. The CDR3 protein is CASSFSGRALADTQYF. The CDR3 bases are TGTGCCAGCAGCTTTAGCGGGAGGGCCTTGGCAGATACGCAGTATTTT.

The chain links TRBV6-1 to TRBJ1-6, with D possibly TRBD1 on 5 matching bases. Trimming removed 6 bases from V and 10 bases from J, with 16 bases in between. Germline V gives CDR1 MNHNS, CDR2 SASEGT. This CDR3 is built from 14 residues. The CDR3: CASSTTVAKSPLHF. In DNA, the CDR3 is TGTGCCAGCAGCACGACAGTGGCCAAATCACCCCTCCACTTT.

This clonotype was observed once. The chain joins TRBV19 to TRBJ1-5; D remains ambiguous. V shed 1 base and J shed 3 bases, with 10 bases lying between them. Germline V lookup: CDR1 LNHDA, CDR2 SQIVND (reference sequence). This CDR3 comprises 15 residues. The CDR3 coding sequence is TGTGCCAGTAGTATAGTCGGCAGGTACAATCAGCCCCAGCATTTT. Protein product: CASSIVGRYNQPQHF.

This clonotype was detected ten times or more. CDR3 residues: CASSVLYRGLYEQYF. CDR3 in DNA: TGTGCCAGTAGTGTCCTCTACCGGGGCCTATACGAGCAGTACTTC. The chain combines TRBV19 with TRBJ2-7, with D perhaps TRBD1 or TRBD2 (5 bases each). CDR3 length equals 15 residues. V was pared by 5 bases and J by 4 bases, with 18 bases between. Germline lookup yields CDR1 LNHDA and CDR2 SQIVND (reference sequence). Supplemented by reference TRBV19 and TRBJ2-7, the full variable domain reads DGGITQSPKYLFRKEGQNVTLSCEQNLNHDAMYWYRQDPGQGLRLIYYSQIVNDFQKGDIAEGYSVSREKKESFPLTVTSAQKNPTAFYLCASSVLYRGLYEQYFGPGTRLTVT.